This T cell receptor beta chain comes out of a study of cytomegalovirus exposure and HLA in healthy donors. Whole-study results and caveats: Associated with cytomegalovirus, according to the listing, were 150 to 200 TCR beta chains.

Points on this clone: What it binds is unknown.

The repertoire was sequenced with immunoSEQ multiplex PCR; TCRdb's copy has only in-frame clones and lacks some. The repertoire holds under 150,000 clones, with approximately 86% as singletons. V lost 0 bases to trimming and J lost 2 bases; unmatched junction nucleotides: 7. The CDR3 spans 17 residues. Per the germline V gene, CDR1 is WSHSY and CDR2 is SAAADI. This chain connects TRBV10-2 to TRBJ1-3, with 7 bases matching TRBD1. This receptor was taken from a man in his late teens or twenties in good health and CMV-seropositive. Sequenced sample: PBMCs. The CDR3 DNA reads TGCGCCAGCAGTGAGTCATGGGACAGTTATCCTGGAAACACCATATATTTT. The encoded protein is CASSESWDSYPGNTIYF.